What follows describes a single T cell receptor beta chain. The record originates from a study of blood T cell repertoires in COVID-19. The overall study: The United States, Italy and Spain provided the acute and convalescent COVID-19 samples. PBMCs, B-cell-depleted T cells, or T cells were the source of the cDNA or gDNA that made up the material.

CDR3 size: 12 residues. From germline, CDR1 is MNHNS and CDR2 SASEGT. V gave up 2 bases and J gave up 6 bases, with 7 bases separating them. Original data processing: Amplification of reference gene primers provided the estimated nucleated cell counts. Data came from immunoSEQ multiplex PCR; TCRdb stores just in-frame clones and leaves some out. D and trimming were read from the DNA, whereas the V and J calls and clone size are those reported in that table. This sample has around 140,000 clones, with approximately 90% found just once. V and J are TRBV6-1 and TRBJ1-2; D is undetermined. This receptor was obtained from a man aged 45-65 years with acute or convalescent COVID-19. Sequencing input: peripheral blood. The CDR3 region is CASSEPVNGYTF. The CDR3 DNA is TGTGCCAGCAGTGAACCTGTTAATGGCTACACCTTC.